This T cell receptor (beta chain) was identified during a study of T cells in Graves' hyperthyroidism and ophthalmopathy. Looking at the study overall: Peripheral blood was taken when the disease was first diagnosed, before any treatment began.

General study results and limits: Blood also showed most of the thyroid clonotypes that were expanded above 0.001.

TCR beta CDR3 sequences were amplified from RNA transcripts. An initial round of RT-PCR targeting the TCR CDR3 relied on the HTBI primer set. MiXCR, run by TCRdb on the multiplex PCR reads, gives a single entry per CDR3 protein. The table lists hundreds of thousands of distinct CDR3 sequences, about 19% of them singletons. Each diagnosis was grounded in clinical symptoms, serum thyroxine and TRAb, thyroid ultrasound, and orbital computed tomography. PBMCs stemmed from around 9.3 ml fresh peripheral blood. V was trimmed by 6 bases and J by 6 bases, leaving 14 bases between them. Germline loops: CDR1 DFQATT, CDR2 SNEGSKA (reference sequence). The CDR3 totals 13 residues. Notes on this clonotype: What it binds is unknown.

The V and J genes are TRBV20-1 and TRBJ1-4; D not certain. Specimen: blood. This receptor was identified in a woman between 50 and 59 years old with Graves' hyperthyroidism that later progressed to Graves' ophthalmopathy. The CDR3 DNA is TGCAGTGCCCCTACCAGGAACGATGAAAAACTGTTTTTT. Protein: CSAPTRNDEKLFF.